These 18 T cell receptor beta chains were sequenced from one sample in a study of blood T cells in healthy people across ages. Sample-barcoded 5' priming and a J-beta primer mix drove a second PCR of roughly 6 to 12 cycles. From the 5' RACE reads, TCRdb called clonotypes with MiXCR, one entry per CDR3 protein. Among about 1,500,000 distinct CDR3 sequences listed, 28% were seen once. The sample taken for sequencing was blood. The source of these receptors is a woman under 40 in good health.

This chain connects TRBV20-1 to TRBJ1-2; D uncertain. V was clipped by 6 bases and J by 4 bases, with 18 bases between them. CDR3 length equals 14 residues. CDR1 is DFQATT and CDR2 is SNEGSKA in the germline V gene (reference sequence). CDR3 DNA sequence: TGCAGTGCCCACCGCAGCGGGCTAGGCTATGGCTACACCTTC. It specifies CSAHRSGLGYGYTF.

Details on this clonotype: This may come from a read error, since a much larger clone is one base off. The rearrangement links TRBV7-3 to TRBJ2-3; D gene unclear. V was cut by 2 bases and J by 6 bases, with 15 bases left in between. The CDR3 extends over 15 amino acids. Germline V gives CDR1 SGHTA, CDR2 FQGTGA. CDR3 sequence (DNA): TGTGCCAGCAGCTTAGCTGGGCGCCAGTCCGATACGCAGTATTTT. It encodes CASSLAGRQSDTQYF.

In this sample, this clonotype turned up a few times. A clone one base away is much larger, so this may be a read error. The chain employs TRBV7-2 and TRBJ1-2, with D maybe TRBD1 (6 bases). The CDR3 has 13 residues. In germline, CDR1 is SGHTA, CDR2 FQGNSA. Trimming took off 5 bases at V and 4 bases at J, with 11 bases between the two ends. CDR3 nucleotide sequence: TGTGCCAGCAGCCCGGACAGTTGCTATGGCTACACCTTC. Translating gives CASSPDSCYGYTF.

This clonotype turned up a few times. The CDR3 sequence is CASSLGGSPSYNEQFF. For the CDR3, the DNA is TGTGCCAGCAGCTTGGGCGGGAGCCCCTCCTACAATGAGCAGTTCTTC. This chain joins TRBV5-6 and TRBJ2-1; 7 bases align to TRBD2. The CDR3 consists of 16 residues. Germline V gene sequence: CDR1 SGHDT, CDR2 YYEEEE. Trimming took 0 bases from V and 0 from J; bases not matched to a gene: 3.

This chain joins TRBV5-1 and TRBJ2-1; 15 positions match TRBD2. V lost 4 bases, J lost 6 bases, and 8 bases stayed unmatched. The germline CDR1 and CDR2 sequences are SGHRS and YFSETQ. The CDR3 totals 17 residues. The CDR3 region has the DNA TGCGCCAGCAGCGCCCCGGGACTAGCGGGGGGCATCAATGAGCAGTTCTTC. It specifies CASSAPGLAGGINEQFF.

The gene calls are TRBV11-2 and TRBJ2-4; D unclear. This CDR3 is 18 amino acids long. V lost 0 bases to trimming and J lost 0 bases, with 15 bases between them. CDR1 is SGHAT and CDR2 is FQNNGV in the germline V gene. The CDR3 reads CASSLDSGSRIAKNIQYF. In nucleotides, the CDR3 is TGTGCCAGCAGCTTAGATTCAGGTTCGAGGATAGCCAAAAACATTCAGTACTTC.

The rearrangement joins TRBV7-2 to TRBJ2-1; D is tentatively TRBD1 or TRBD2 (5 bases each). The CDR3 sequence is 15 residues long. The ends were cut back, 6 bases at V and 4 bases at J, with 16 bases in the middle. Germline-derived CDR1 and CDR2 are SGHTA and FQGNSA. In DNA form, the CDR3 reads TGTGCCAGCAGACACGGGACCAGCGGTTACAATGAGCAGTTCTTC. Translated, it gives CASRHGTSGYNEQFF.

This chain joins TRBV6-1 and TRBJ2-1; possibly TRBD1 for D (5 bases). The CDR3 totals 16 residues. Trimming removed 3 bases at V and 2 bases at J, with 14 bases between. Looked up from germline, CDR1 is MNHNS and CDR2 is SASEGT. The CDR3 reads CASSENVGPPYNEQFF. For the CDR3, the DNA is TGTGCCAGCAGTGAGAATGTGGGGCCTCCCTACAATGAGCAGTTCTTC.

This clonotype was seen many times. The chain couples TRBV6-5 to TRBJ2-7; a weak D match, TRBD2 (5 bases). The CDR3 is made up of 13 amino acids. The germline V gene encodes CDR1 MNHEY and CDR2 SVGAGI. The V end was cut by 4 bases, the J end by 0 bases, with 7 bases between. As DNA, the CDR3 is TGTGCCAGCAGTTCGAGGGTCTCCTACGAGCAGTACTTC. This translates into CASSSRVSYEQYF.

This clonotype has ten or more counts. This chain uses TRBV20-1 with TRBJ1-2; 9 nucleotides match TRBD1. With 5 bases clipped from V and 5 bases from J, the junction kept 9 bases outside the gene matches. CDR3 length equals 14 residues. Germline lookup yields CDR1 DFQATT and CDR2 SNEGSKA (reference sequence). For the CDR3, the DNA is TGCAGTGCTCATGGGACAGGGAAAGGTTATGGCTACACCTTC. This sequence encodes CSAHGTGKGYGYTF.

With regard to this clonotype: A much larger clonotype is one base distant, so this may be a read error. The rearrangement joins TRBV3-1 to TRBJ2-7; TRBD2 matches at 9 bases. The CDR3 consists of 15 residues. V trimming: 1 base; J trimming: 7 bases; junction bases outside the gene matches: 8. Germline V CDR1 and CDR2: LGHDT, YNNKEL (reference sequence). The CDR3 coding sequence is TGTGCCAGCAGCCAAGCTAGCGGGACCCACAATGAGCAGTACTTC. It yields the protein CASSQASGTHNEQYF.

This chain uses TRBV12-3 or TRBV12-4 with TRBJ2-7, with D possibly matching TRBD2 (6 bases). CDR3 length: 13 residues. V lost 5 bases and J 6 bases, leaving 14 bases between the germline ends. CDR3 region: CASSRPGVLEQYF. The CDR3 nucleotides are TGTGCCAGCAGTCGGCCGGGGGTCCTCGAGCAGTACTTC.

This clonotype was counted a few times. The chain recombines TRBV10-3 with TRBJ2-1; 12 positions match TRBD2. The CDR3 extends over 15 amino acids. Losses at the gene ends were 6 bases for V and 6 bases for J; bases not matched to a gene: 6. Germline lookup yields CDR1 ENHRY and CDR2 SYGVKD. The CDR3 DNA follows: TGTGCCATCAGAAGACTAGCGGGAGAGATCAATGAGCAGTTCTTC. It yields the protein CAIRRLAGEINEQFF.

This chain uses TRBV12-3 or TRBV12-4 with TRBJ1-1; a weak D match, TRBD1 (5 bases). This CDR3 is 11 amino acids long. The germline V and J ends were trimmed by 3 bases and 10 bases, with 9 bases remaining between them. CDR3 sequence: CASSLAGVAFF. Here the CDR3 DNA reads TGTGCCAGCAGTTTGGCGGGGGTAGCTTTCTTT.

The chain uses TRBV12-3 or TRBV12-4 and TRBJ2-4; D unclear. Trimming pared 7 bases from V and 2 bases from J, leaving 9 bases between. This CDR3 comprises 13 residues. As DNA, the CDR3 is TGTGCCAGCACTGAAACAACCAAAAACATTCAGTACTTC. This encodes CASTETTKNIQYF.

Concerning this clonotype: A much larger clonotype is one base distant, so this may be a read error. The CDR3 is CASSFHPGQSLSYEEYF. CDR3 sequence (DNA): TGTGCCAGCAGTTTCCACCCGGGACAGTCCCTATCTTACGAGGAGTACTTC. The chain links TRBV12-3 or TRBV12-4 to TRBJ2-7; 7 nucleotides agree with TRBD1. The CDR3 length is 17 residues.

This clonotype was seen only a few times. As DNA, the CDR3 is TGCAGCGTTTCCGGTTTGTACGAGCAGTACTTC. This sequence encodes CSVSGLYEQYF. The V and J genes are TRBV29-1 and TRBJ2-7; D not certain. Germline V CDR1 and CDR2: SQVTM, ANQGSEA. V was trimmed by 5 bases and J by 4 bases, leaving 9 bases between them. The CDR3 is 11 residues long.

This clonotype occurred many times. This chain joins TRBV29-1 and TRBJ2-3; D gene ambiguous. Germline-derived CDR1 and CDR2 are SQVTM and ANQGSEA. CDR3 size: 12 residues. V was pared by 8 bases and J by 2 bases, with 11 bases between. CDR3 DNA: TGCAGCACTTGCCCCTCCACAGATACGCAGTATTTT. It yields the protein CSTCPSTDTQYF.